This T cell receptor beta chain was identified in a study of T cell clonotyping in hematopoietic cell transplantation. Notes on the study in general: Higher Inverse Simpson Index values in graft donor and pretransplant recipient predicted broader posttransplant TCR diversity.

CDR1 is MNHEY and CDR2 is SMNVEV in the germline V gene (reference sequence). Trimming cost V 5 bases and J 0 bases, with 10 bases left between them. The CDR3 consists of 14 residues. Method: immunoSEQ multiplex PCR; TCRdb's copy keeps in-frame clones and lacks some. The sample lists 15,000 to 20,000 clones; approximately 85% were seen once. This clone was seen just once. Its antigen is currently unknown. The V and J genes are TRBV27 and TRBJ1-2; D unresolved. This receptor was obtained from a woman aged 40-49 years in good health. Some clones in this sample may be carry-over from other donors' samples. Sequenced sample: peripheral blood mononuclear cells. The CDR3 protein is CASSEAPTNYGYTF. CDR3 sequence (DNA): TGTGCCAGCAGTGAGGCCCCGACTAACTATGGCTACACCTTC.